The sequence of this TCR beta chain was determined in a study of regulatory T cells in long-lasting Graves disease. The V end was cut by 3 bases, the J end by 6 bases, with 9 bases between. Germline CDR1 and CDR2: GTSNPN and SVGIG (reference sequence). CDR3 length equals 11 residues. This clonotype was seen more than once but under ten times. The time point was: newly diagnosed GD, antithyroid drugs for less than 3 months. PBMC-extracted RNA yielded the TCR library. Combining iRepertoire HTBI primers with Arm-PCR of CDR3 regions, the authors built TCR beta libraries. TCRdb recomputed calls from the multiplex PCR reads with MiXCR, one row per CDR3 protein. The sample shows under 700,000 distinct CDR3 sequences, about 16% of them seen only once. This same sample was also part of a study on T cells in Graves' hyperthyroidism and ophthalmopathy.

Source: peripheral blood mononuclear cells (PBMCs), taken at new diagnosis, from a patient treated with antithyroid drugs. This sequence joins TRBV30 and TRBJ2-7; D gene unclear. The sequence was obtained from a woman aged 35-65 years with Graves disease. The CDR3 protein is CAWSRIREQYF. Written as DNA, the CDR3 is TGTGCCTGGAGCCGGATCCGCGAGCAGTACTTC. The full variable domain, in which reference TRBV30 and TRBJ2-7 provide the parts outside the CDR3, is SQTIHQWPATLVQPVGSPLSLECTVEGTSNPNLYWYRQAAGRGLQLLFYSVGIGQISSEVPQNLSASRPQDRQFILSSKKLLLSDSGFYLCAWSRIREQYFGPGTRLTVT.